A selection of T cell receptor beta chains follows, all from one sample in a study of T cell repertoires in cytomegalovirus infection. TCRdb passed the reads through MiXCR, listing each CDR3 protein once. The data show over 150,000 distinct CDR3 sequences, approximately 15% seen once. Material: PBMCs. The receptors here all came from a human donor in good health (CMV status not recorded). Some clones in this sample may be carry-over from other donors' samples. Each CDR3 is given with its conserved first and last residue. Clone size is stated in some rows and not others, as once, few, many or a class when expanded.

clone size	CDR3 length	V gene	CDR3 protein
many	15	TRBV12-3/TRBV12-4	CASSFDSSSYNEQFF
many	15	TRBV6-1	CASKGLAGLYNEQFF
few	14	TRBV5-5	CASSYPGNSYEQYF
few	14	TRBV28	CAIAGNPSTDTQYF
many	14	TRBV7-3	CASSLGGGNTEAFF
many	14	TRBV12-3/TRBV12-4	CASSLTRLLETQYF
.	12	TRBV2	CASRGPTGELFF
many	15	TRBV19	CASSIEGGRQETQYF
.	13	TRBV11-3	CASSKGYTGELFF
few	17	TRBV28	CASRVTSGAGAKNIQYF
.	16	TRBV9	CASSATAAGGRAEAFF
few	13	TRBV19	CASRGPLNTEAFF
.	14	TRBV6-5	CASSYSPVAEKLFF
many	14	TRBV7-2	CASSRPGTGYEQYF
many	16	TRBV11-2	CASSFGSTGPQETQYF
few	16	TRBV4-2	CASSHDWTGTSYEQYF
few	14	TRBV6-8	CASSYSKMAGELFF
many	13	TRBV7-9	CASSEGGANVLTF
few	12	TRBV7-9	CASSFGQAEAFF
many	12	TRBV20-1	CSARDLPGELFF
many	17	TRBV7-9	CASSLSVGTGNSYEQYF
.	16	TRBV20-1	CSARVGLAGGTGELFF
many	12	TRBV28	CASSFGVNIQYF
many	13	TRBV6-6	CATKEAAVEKLFF
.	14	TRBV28	CASSLQGGSYEQYF
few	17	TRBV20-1	CSARTSGGPSSYNEQFF
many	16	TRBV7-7	CASSSLAGGLNNEQFF